A selection of T cell receptor beta chains follows, all from one sample in a study of pediatric ulcerative colitis. Profiled with immunoSEQ multiplex PCR; TCRdb holds only in-frame clones, not every one. This repertoire shows around 64,000 clones, roughly nine tenths found once; its top ten account for around 3.3%. The sequencing sample was made of blood. These receptors all stem from a boy aged 5-17 years with severe ulcerative colitis. CDR3s include the opening cysteine and the closing phenylalanine or tryptophan. A clone size is listed for some rows: how often the clone was seen (once, few, many), or a class if it is expanded.

. | TRBV9 | CASSGDRGLGDTQYF
. | TRBV7-8 | CASSLAPSTSTDTQYF
once | TRBV6-1 | CASSARTDTGNTIYF
. | TRBV30 | CAWNLSGNTIYF
. | TRBV28 | CATAAGDRQPQHF
. | TRBV29-1 | CSVVGGGRTSTDTQYF
. | TRBV27 | CASSWGTGQYGYTF
. | TRBV7-2 | CASSFGGDGYTF
. | TRBV5-6 | CASSAAGTSGSYEQFF
. | TRBV7-9 | CASSLTTRTDTQYF
once | TRBV11-2 | CASSLGASGRGDTQYF
. | TRBV19 | CASSSGQGADEQYF
. | TRBV13 | CASSLRAGMVEQFF
few | TRBV10-3 | CAIKETQYF
. | TRBV18 | CASSPTRDFLTSGYTF
. | TRBV4-2 | CASSQDRPPGIYGYTF
. | TRBV7-8 | CASSLGSGREGLGELFF
. | TRBV7-9 | CASSLGVGTGLFSGNTIYF
once | TRBV19 | CASSIGARNEQYF
. | TRBV27 | CASSLSVMAIQETQYF
. | TRBV10-3 | CAISGGASAYEQYF
. | TRBV29-1 | CSVPEGGESTEAFF
. | TRBV18 | CASSRTARVSGANVLTF
. | TRBV9 | CASSVANDMNTEAFF
. | TRBV6-6 | CASTSGMNVEQFF
. | TRBV18 | CASSPGAGPYEQYF
. | TRBV7-2 | CASSLRGRASTDTQYF
. | TRBV10-3 | CAIRPDRQVYGYTF
. | TRBV6-1 | CASSEGAGGPYEQYF
. | TRBV6-6 | CASTQGASGNYEQYF
. | TRBV27 | CASSLFRGQLRGEQYF
medium-sized | TRBV7-3 | CASSLSAGVTSGTGELFF
. | TRBV27 | CASSFTGGVGNEQFF
. | TRBV11-3 | CASSSRAGGPVWEQYF
. | TRBV2 | CASKGGRINQPQHF
. | TRBV9 | CASSAPLAGSLKLGTDTQYF
. | TRBV2 | CASSSTSGSFNEQYF
. | TRBV11-2 | CASSLRALTNEQFF
. | TRBV19 | CASSGGGSPDTQYF
. | TRBV6-1 | CASRGTGGRNYGYTF
. | TRBV4-2 | CASSQERGGYEQYF
. | TRBV9 | CASSVDREREAYEQYF
. | TRBV30 | CAWSRGTGDGYTF